The 15 T cell receptor beta chains below come from one sample, sequenced in a study of T-cell memory formation after mild COVID-19. TCRdb recomputed calls from the 5' RACE reads with MiXCR, one row per CDR3 protein. This sample carries about 140,000 distinct CDR3 sequences, about 5.5% of them seen once, and the ten largest clones take about 1.9%. Material: PBMCs or a T cell subset sorted from them (not recorded which). Source of these receptors: an adult woman who had mild COVID-19 (a few samples of this study predate the infection). Cell type and time point are not known.

This chain joins TRBV18 and TRBJ2-7, with a possible D match to TRBD2 (6 bases). CDR1 is KGHSH, CDR2 LQKENI, per germline. The CDR3 is 15 amino acids. V lost 3 bases and J 6 bases, leaving 18 bases between the germline ends. CDR3 in DNA: TGTGCCAGCTCACCCCCGGCCCGGGGGAGGCTCGAGCAGTACTTC. This codes for CASSPPARGRLEQYF.

At least ten counts were recorded for this clonotype. The chain carries TRBV10-3 and TRBJ2-2; D unresolved. From germline, CDR1 is ENHRY and CDR2 SYGVKD. The ends were cut back, 10 bases at V and 2 bases at J, with 14 bases in the middle. This CDR3 is built from 14 residues. The CDR3 region has the DNA TGTGCCACCCGCGGCTCGGCTAACACCGGGGAGCTGTTTTTT. This codes for CATRGSANTGELFF.

This clonotype occurred a few times. The chain links TRBV27 to TRBJ2-1; 9 nucleotides agree with TRBD2. Looked up from germline, CDR1 is MNHEY and CDR2 is SMNVEV (reference sequence). CDR3 size: 13 residues. V trimming: 5 bases; J trimming: 9 bases; junction bases outside the gene matches: 5. The CDR3 sequence: CASSPRRGGEQFF. The DNA of the CDR3 is TGTGCCAGCAGTCCGAGGCGGGGGGGTGAGCAGTTCTTC.

This clonotype was counted ten times or more. This chain joins TRBV5-6 and TRBJ2-7; 9 bases align to TRBD1. The ends lost 4 bases at V and 6 bases at J; junction bases unmatched: 8. CDR1 is SGHDT and CDR2 is YYEEEE in the germline V gene. CDR3 length: 14 amino acids. CDR3 amino acids: CASSTGQGYSEQYF. The CDR3 DNA reads as TGTGCCAGCAGCACCGGACAGGGGTATAGCGAGCAGTACTTC.

This clonotype was found a few times. The gene calls are TRBV4-1 and TRBJ1-5; the D gene is possibly TRBD1 (6 bases). The CDR3 sequence is 15 residues long. Trimming stripped 1 base from V and 4 bases from J, with 11 bases between. Germline V gene lookup returns CDR1 MGHRA and CDR2 YSYEKL. In DNA form, the CDR3 reads TGCGCCAGCAGCCAAGCGTGGACAGCAAATCAGCCCCAGCATTTT. This encodes CASSQAWTANQPQHF.

This clonotype was recorded many times. The rearrangement links TRBV5-1 to TRBJ1-1; D is undetermined. This CDR3 has 13 amino acids. Germline assignment: CDR1 SGHRS and CDR2 YFSETQ. V was clipped by 0 bases and J by 3 bases, with 6 bases between them. The chain's CDR3 is CASSLGQDTEAFF. Written as DNA, the CDR3 is TGCGCCAGCAGCTTGGGGCAGGACACTGAAGCTTTCTTT. Full variable domain (rest looked up from reference TRBV5-1 and TRBJ1-1): KAGVTQTPRYLIKTRGQQVTLSCSPISGHRSVSWYQQTPGQGLQFLFEYFSETQRNKGNFPGRFSGRQFSNSRSEMNVSTLELGDSALYLCASSLGQDTEAFFGQGTRLTVV.

The chain combines TRBV24-1 with TRBJ2-2; perhaps D is TRBD1 or TRBD2 (5 bases each). Germline values: CDR1 KGHDR, CDR2 SFDVKD. This CDR3 spans 14 amino acids. V lost 6 bases and J lost 3, with 10 bases in between. CDR3 DNA: TGTGCCACCAGTCCAGGGAGAGACACCGGGGAGCTGTTTTTT. This encodes CATSPGRDTGELFF.

This clonotype was detected ten times or more. In DNA form, the CDR3 reads TGCGCCAGCAGCCACGTTAACAGGGGGGACACTGAAGCTTTCTTT. This codes for CASSHVNRGDTEAFF. The V and J genes are TRBV4-1 and TRBJ1-1; 8 positions agree with TRBD1. Per the germline V gene, CDR1 is MGHRA and CDR2 is YSYEKL. Germline trimming cut 3 bases from V and 3 bases from J; bases unmatched to any gene: 6. CDR3 size: 15 residues.

This clonotype was observed a few times. The CDR3 DNA reads as TGCAGTGCTTCCCTGGGTCAGTTTTGGTTCTTC. This gives the protein CSASLGQFWFF. This chain connects TRBV20-1 to TRBJ2-1; D remains ambiguous. Germline V gives CDR1 DFQATT, CDR2 SNEGSKA (reference sequence). V was clipped by 5 bases and J by 15 bases, with 17 bases between them. This CDR3 has 11 amino acids.

The chain couples TRBV29-1 to TRBJ2-2; weak D call: TRBD1 (5 bases). V dropped 4 bases and J dropped 6 bases, with 9 bases sitting between them. This CDR3 comprises 12 residues. Germline CDR1 and CDR2: SQVTM and ANQGSEA. CDR3: CSVGLGAGELFF. The CDR3 region has the DNA TGCAGCGTTGGATTAGGGGCCGGGGAGCTGTTTTTT.

This clonotype was seen at least ten times. The chain combines TRBV5-1 with TRBJ2-1, with a tentative D call TRBD2 (7 bases). CDR1 and CDR2 from the germline V gene are SGHRS and YFSETQ. V lost 0 bases to trimming and J lost 9 bases, with 16 bases between them. This CDR3 has 15 amino acids. CDR3 loop: CASSLDLRGPGEQFF. As DNA, the CDR3 is TGCGCCAGCAGCTTGGATCTGCGGGGGCCGGGTGAGCAGTTCTTC.

This clonotype appeared many times. The chain has TRBV20-1 and TRBJ2-1; 10 bases match TRBD2. V was clipped by 1 base and J by 8 bases; unmatched bases: 8. The germline gives CDR1 DFQATT, CDR2 SNEGSKA (reference sequence). The CDR3 has 15 amino acids. CDR3 amino acids: CSARGLAGELYEQFF. CDR3 nucleotide sequence: TGCAGTGCTAGAGGTCTAGCGGGAGAATTGTATGAGCAGTTCTTC.

V and J are TRBV5-1 and TRBJ2-6; D might be TRBD1 (5 bases). CDR1 is SGHRS, CDR2 YFSETQ, per germline. The germline V and J ends were trimmed by 0 bases and 3 bases, with 10 bases remaining between them. The CDR3 totals 16 residues. The CDR3 loop reads CASSLDGRVGANVLTF. The CDR3 DNA reads as TGCGCCAGCAGCTTGGACGGCAGGGTTGGGGCCAACGTCCTGACTTTC.

The chain is built from TRBV29-1 and TRBJ1-2, with D uncertain. Trimming removed 4 bases from V and 4 bases from J, with 10 bases in between. Germline V gene data show CDR1 as SQVTM and CDR2 as ANQGSEA. This CDR3 spans 12 amino acids. Here the CDR3 reads CSVGGGPYGYTF. CDR3 coding DNA: TGCAGCGTTGGTGGTGGCCCCTATGGCTACACCTTC.

This clonotype was detected a few times. This chain uses TRBV4-3 with TRBJ1-5; no definite D call. V lost 0 bases and J 11 bases, leaving 8 bases between the germline ends. This CDR3 is 12 amino acids long. CDR1 is LGHNA, CDR2 YSLEER, per germline. CDR3 DNA: TGCGCCAGCAGCCAAGACCGGGGAGCCCAGCATTTT. Protein product: CASSQDRGAQHF.